This TCR beta chain appears in the sequencing data of a study of early T cells in non-severe SARS-CoV-2 infection. Overall study: Chains were not paired, and sequencing was done on bulk RNA from unsorted whole blood.

Individual cDNA molecules were tagged with unique molecular identifiers. TCRdb ran MiXCR on the 5' RACE reads and lists one entry per CDR3 protein. This table holds about 55,000 distinct CDR3 sequences, under 15% found once. Trimming left V 0 bases short and J 3 bases short, with 8 bases between. The CDR3 is 13 amino acids. The germline V gene has CDR1 DFQATT and CDR2 SNEGSKA (reference sequence). The source of this sequence is an adult who was a healthcare worker with PCR-confirmed SARS-CoV-2 infection or an uninfected control (not recorded which). This chain uses TRBV20-1 with TRBJ1-1; D is ambiguous. Material: whole blood. The CDR3 is CSARDRRDTEAFF. In DNA, the CDR3 is TGCAGTGCTAGAGACAGGAGGGACACTGAAGCTTTCTTT.